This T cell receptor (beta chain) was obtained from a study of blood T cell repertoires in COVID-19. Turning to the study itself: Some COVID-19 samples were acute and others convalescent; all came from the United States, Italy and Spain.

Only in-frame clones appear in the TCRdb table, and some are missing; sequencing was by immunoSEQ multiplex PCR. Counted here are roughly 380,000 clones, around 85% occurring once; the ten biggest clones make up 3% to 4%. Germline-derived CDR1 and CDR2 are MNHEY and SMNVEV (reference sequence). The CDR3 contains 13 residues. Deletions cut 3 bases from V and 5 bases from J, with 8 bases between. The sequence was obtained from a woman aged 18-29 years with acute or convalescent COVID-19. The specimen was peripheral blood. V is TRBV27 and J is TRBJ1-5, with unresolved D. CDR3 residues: CASSFSSYQPQHF. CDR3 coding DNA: TGTGCCAGCAGTTTTTCCTCGTATCAGCCCCAGCATTTT.